The present entry profiles one TCR beta chain with its context. Its antigen is unknown. The data were obtained in a study of blood T cells in healthy people across ages. Study outcomes and limitations: There were more naive CD4+ cells and higher diversity in long-lived donors than in aged donors.

Sample-barcoded 5' priming and a J-beta primer mix drove a second PCR of roughly 6 to 12 cycles. The template-switch adaptor, which had 12 random nucleotides, put a tag on each cDNA molecule. TCRdb recomputed calls from the 5' RACE reads with MiXCR, one row per CDR3 protein. The table shows around 900,000 distinct CDR3 sequences, with about 53% occurring only once. Trimming stripped 7 bases from V and 0 bases from J, with 14 bases between. The CDR3 covers 15 residues. Germline values: CDR1 MNHEY, CDR2 SMNVEV (reference sequence). Sequences were obtained from blood. The chain recombines TRBV27 with TRBJ2-3, with D possibly called TRBD1 or TRBD2 (5 bases each). The receptor was derived from a woman aged 60-70 years in good health. The CDR3 is CASTGGGDSTDTQYF. CDR3 DNA sequence: TGTGCCAGCACTGGTGGGGGTGATAGCACAGATACGCAGTATTTT.